This T cell receptor (beta chain) was sequenced in a study of persistence of HIV-infected CD4 T cells. Study observations and caveats: Proviral oligoclonality tracked with TCR oligoclonality within the same sorted cells.

The libraries were made with immunoSEQ version 4 in survey mode. Method: immunoSEQ multiplex PCR; TCRdb's copy keeps in-frame clones and lacks some. The table lists some 50,000 clones, around 89% of them singletons. V lost 7 bases to trimming and J lost 0 bases, with 9 bases between them. The CDR3 has 13 amino acids. The germline V gene has CDR1 SNHLY and CDR2 FYNNEI. Anti-CD3/anti-CD28 beads served as a nonspecific positive control stimulus. CD4+ T cells upregulating both CD40 ligand and CD69 were sorted as responding cells. Undetectable plasma HIV-1 RNA below 50 copies/mL lasted at least 4 years. Before stimulation, PBMCs underwent CD8+ T cell depletion. Concerning this clone: Its antigen is not known.

Specimen: CD4+ T cells sorted from PBMCs after roughly 19-hour stimulation, collected from a patient who received antiretroviral therapy. The receptor comes from an adult woman with HIV who was CMV-seropositive. This chain uses TRBV2 with TRBJ1-2; D not certain. CDR3 sequence: CASNQQTNYGYTF. The CDR3 DNA sequence: TGTGCCAGCAATCAGCAGACTAACTATGGCTACACCTTC.